The present T cell receptor (beta chain) was sequenced within a study of cytomegalovirus exposure and HLA in healthy donors. Overall study: Genotyping showed roughly 77% of a few hundred donors falling in the Caucasian-associated ancestry cluster. Whole-study findings and limits: TCR beta V segments were, for the most part, productive about 87% or about 30% of the time in an earlier analysis. Another analysis was done later, and it associated approximately 15,000 TCR beta sequences with HLA alleles at 0.05 false discovery rate. When analyzed later, a missense DCLRE1C variant was found to be linked to TCR beta V- and J-gene trimming.

Primers included in the PCR were 60 Vbeta and 13 Jbeta primers. The assay was immunoSEQ multiplex PCR, and TCRdb's table has in-frame clones only and misses some. The sample holds about 120,000 clones, approximately 70% seen once. This clone appeared a few times. Its specificity is unknown. The CDR3 has 15 residues. The germline gives CDR1 SGHRS, CDR2 YFSETQ. Trimming removed 5 bases from V and 3 bases from J, with 17 bases in between. The clonotype was recovered from a middle-aged woman in good health and CMV-seropositive. The sequencing input was PBMCs. This rearrangement joins TRBV5-1 to TRBJ1-1, with unresolved D. The CDR3 sequence is CASRAQRALDTEAFF. CDR3 bases: TGCGCCAGCAGGGCCCAGAGGGCACTGGACACTGAAGCTTTCTTT. Variable domain in full (rest from reference TRBV5-1 and TRBJ1-1): KAGVTQTPRYLIKTRGQQVTLSCSPISGHRSVSWYQQTPGQGLQFLFEYFSETQRNKGNFPGRFSGRQFSNSRSEMNVSTLELGDSALYLCASRAQRALDTEAFFGQGTRLTVV.